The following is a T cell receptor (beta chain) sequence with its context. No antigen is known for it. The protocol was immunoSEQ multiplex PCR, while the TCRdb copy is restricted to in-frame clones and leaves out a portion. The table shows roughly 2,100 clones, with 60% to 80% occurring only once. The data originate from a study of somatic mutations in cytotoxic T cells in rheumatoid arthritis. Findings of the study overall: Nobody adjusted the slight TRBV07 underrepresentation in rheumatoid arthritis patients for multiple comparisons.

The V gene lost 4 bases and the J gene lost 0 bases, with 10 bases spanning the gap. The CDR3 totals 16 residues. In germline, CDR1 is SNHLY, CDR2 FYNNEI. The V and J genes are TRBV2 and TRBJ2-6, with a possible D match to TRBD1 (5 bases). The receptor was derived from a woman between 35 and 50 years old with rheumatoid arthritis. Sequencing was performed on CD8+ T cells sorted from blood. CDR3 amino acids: CASSGSGHSGANVLTF. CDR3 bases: TGTGCCAGCAGTGGGTCAGGGCACTCTGGGGCCAACGTCCTGACTTTC. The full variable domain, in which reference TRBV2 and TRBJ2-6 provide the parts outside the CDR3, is EPEVTQTPSHQVTQMGQEVILRCVPISNHLYFYWYRQILGQKVEFLVSFYNNEISEKSEIFDDQFSVERPDGSNFTLKIRSTKLEDSAMYFCASSGSGHSGANVLTFGAGSRLTVL.